Below, one T cell receptor (beta chain) is given with its context. CDR3 length equals 14 residues. Trimming took off 5 bases at V and 6 bases at J, with 13 bases between the two ends. CDR1 LNHDA and CDR2 SQIVND come from the germline V gene (reference sequence). This sample is part of a study of control samples from healthy donors and cancer patients. Only in-frame clones appear in the TCRdb table, and some are missing; sequencing was by immunoSEQ multiplex PCR. The data contain approximately 170,000 clones, more than 85% of them seen just once; the ten biggest clones take up 0.65% to 0.75%. Specimen: blood. The chain has TRBV19 and TRBJ2-2, with no clear D. The receptor was isolated from a woman between 25 and 40 years old in good health. CDR3 coding DNA: TGTGCCAGTAGTTTATCCGGAAAGCCCGGGGAGCTGTTTTTT. Translating gives CASSLSGKPGELFF. The whole variable domain, filled in from reference TRBV19 and TRBJ2-2, reads DGGITQSPKYLFRKEGQNVTLSCEQNLNHDAMYWYRQDPGQGLRLIYYSQIVNDFQKGDIAEGYSVSREKKESFPLTVTSAQKNPTAFYLCASSLSGKPGELFFGEGSRLTVL.